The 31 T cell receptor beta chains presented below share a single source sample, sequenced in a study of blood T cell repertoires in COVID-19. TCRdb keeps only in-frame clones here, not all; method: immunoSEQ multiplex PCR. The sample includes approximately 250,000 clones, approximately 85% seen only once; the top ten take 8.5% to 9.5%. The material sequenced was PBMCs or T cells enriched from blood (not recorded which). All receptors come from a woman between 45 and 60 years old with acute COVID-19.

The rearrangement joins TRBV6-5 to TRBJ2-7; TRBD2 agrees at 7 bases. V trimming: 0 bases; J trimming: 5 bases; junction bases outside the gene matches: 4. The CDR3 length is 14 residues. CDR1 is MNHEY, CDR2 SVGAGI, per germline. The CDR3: CASSYSIGGNEQYF. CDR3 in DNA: TGTGCCAGCAGTTACTCGATCGGGGGGAACGAGCAGTACTTC.

The CDR3 protein is CASSQEGRDYTEAFF. As DNA, the CDR3 is TGTGCCAGCAGCCAAGAAGGCAGGGATTACACTGAAGCTTTCTTT. This rearrangement joins TRBV4-2 to TRBJ1-1; D is possibly TRBD1 (5 bases). Trimming cost V 0 bases and J 3 bases, with 11 bases left between them. The CDR3 spans 15 residues. Germline CDR1 is LGHNA and CDR2 is YNFKEQ.

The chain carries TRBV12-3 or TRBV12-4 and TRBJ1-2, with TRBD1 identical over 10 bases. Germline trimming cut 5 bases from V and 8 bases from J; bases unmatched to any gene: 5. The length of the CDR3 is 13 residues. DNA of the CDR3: TGTGCCAGCAGTGTTGGGACAGGGGTCGGCTACACCTTC. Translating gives CASSVGTGVGYTF.

In DNA form, the CDR3 reads TGTGCCTGGGCCGGACAGGGATACGAAAAACTGTTTTTT. This codes for CAWAGQGYEKLFF. This chain uses TRBV30 with TRBJ1-4; 8 positions match TRBD1. The CDR3 loop spans 13 amino acids. Trimming at V came to 5 bases and at J to 8 bases, leaving 7 bases not matched to a gene. Germline assignment: CDR1 GTSNPN and CDR2 SVGIG (reference sequence).

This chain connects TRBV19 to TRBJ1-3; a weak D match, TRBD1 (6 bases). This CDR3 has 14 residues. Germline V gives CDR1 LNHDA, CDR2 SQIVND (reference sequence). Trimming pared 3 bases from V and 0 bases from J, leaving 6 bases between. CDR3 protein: CASSMGHSGNTIYF. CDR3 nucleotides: TGTGCCAGTAGTATGGGACACTCTGGAAACACCATATATTTT.

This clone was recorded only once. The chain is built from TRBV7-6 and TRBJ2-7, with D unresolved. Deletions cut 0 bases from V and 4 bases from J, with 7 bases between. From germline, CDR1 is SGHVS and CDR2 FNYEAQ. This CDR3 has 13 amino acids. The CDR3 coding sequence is TGTGCCAGCAGCTTAGCCGCAGGATACGAGCAGTACTTC. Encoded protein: CASSLAAGYEQYF. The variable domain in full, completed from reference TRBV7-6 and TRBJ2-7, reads GAGVSQSPRYKVTKRGQDVALRCDPISGHVSLYWYRQALGQGPEFLTYFNYEAQQDKSGLPNDRFSAERPEGSISTLTIQRTEQRDSAMYRCASSLAAGYEQYFGPGTRLTVT.

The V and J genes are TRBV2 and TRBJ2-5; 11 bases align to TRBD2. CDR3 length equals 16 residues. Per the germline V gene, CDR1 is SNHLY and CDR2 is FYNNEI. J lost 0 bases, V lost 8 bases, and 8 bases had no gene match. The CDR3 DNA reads TGTGCCAGCCGTGCCGGACTAGCGGGTGACCAAGAGACCCAGTACTTC. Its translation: CASRAGLAGDQETQYF.

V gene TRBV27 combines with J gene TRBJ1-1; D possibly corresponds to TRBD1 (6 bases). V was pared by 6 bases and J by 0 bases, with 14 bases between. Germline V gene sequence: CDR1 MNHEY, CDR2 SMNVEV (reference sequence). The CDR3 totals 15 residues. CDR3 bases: TGTGCCAGCAGGCCTTTGACAGGCATGAACACTGAAGCTTTCTTT. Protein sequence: CASRPLTGMNTEAFF.

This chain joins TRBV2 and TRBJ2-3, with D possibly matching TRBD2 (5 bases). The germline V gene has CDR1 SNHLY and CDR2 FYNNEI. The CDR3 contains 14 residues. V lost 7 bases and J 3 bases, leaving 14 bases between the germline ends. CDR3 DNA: TGTGCCAGCACAGAGGAGGCCCTGACAGATACGCAGTATTTT. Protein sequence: CASTEEALTDTQYF.

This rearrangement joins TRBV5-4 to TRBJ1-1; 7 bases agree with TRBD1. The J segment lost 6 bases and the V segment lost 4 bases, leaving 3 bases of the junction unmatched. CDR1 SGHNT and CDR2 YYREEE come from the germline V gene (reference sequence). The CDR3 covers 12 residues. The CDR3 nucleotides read TGTGCCAGCAGCCCTGGACAGGCTGAAGCTTTCTTT. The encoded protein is CASSPGQAEAFF.

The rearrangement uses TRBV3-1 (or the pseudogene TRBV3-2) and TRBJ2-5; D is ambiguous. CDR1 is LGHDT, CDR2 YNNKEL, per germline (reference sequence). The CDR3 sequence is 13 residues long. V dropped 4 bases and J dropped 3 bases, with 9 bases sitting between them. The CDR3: CASSRSRKETQYF. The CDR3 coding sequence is TGTGCCAGCAGCCGGTCGAGGAAAGAGACCCAGTACTTC.

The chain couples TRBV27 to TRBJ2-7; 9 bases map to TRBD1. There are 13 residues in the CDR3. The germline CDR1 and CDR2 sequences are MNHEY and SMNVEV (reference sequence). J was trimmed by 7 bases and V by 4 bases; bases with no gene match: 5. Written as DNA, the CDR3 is TGTGCCAGCAGTTGGGACAGGGATAGGGAGCAGTACTTC. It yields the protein CASSWDRDREQYF.

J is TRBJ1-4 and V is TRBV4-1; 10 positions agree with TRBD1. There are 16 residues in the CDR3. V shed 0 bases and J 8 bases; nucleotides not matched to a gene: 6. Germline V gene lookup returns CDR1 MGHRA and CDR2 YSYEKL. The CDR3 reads CASSQDGGQGLEKLFF. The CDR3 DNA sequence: TGCGCCAGCAGCCAAGATGGGGGACAGGGGCTCGAAAAACTGTTTTTT.

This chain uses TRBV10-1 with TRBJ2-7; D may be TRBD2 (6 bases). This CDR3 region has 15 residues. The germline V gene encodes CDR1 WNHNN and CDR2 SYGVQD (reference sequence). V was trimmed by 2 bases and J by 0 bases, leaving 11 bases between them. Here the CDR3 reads CASSEGGTSSYEQYF. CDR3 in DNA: TGCGCCAGCAGTGAGGGGGGGACTTCCTCCTACGAGCAGTACTTC.

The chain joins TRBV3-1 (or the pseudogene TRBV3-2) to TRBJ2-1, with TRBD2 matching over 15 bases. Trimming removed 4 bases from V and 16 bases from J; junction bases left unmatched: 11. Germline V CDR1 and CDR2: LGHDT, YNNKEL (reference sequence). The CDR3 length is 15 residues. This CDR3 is CASSLQPRTSGGVFF. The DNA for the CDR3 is TGTGCCAGCAGCCTACAACCTCGGACTAGCGGGGGGGTATTCTTC.

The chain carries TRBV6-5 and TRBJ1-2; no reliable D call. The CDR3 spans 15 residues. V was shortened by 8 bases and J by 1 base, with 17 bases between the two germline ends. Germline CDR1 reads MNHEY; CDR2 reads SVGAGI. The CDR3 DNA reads TGTGCCAGCTTACCCTCCGCCCCTATTAACTATGGCTACACCTTC. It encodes CASLPSAPINYGYTF.

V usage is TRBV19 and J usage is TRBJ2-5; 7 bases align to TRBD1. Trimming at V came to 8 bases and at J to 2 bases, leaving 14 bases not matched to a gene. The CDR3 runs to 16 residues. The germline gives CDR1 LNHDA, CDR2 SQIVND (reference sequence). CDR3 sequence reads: CASYLPETGRQETQYF. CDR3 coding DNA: TGTGCCAGTTATCTTCCCGAGACAGGGAGACAAGAGACCCAGTACTTC.

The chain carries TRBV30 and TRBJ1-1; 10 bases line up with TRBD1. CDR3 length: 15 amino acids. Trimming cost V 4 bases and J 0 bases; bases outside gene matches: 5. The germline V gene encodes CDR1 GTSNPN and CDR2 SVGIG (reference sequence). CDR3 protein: CAWIRDRGMNTEAFF. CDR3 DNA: TGTGCCTGGATCCGGGACAGGGGTATGAACACTGAAGCTTTCTTT. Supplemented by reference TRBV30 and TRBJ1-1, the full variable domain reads SQTIHQWPATLVQPVGSPLSLECTVEGTSNPNLYWYRQAAGRGLQLLFYSVGIGQISSEVPQNLSASRPQDRQFILSSKKLLLSDSGFYLCAWIRDRGMNTEAFFGQGTRLTVV.

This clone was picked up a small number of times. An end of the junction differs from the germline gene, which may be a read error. Here the CDR3 DNA reads TGTGCCAGCACCTTACAGGGAATGACAGATACGCAGTATTTT. The encoded protein is CASTLQGMTDTQYF. J is TRBJ2-3 and V is TRBV7-2, with TRBD1 as a possible D gene (6 bases). CDR1 SGHTA and CDR2 FQGNSA come from the germline V gene. The CDR3 loop spans 14 amino acids.

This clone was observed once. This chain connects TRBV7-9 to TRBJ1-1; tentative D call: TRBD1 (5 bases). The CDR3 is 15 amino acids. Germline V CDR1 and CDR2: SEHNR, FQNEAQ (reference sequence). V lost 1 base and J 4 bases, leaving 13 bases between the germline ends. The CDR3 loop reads CASSLVGEAGTEAFF. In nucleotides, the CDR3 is TGTGCCAGCAGCTTAGTAGGGGAGGCCGGCACTGAAGCTTTCTTT.

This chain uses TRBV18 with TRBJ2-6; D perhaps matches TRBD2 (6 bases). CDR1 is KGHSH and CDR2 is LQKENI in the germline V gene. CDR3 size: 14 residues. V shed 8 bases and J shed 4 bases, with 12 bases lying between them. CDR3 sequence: CASGRREGANVLTF. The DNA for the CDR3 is TGTGCCAGCGGAAGGAGGGAGGGGGCCAACGTCCTGACTTTC.

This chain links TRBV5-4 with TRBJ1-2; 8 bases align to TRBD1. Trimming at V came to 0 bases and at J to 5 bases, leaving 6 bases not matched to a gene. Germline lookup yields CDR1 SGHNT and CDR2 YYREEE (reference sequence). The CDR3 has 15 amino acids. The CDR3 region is CASSLAQGAEYGYTF. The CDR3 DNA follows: TGTGCCAGCAGCTTGGCGCAGGGGGCAGAGTATGGCTACACCTTC.

The CDR3 region is CASSVAPGLHGYTF. In DNA form, the CDR3 reads TGTGCCAGCAGCGTAGCCCCAGGGTTACATGGCTACACCTTC. V usage is TRBV9 and J usage is TRBJ1-2; D is perhaps TRBD1 (5 bases). V was pared by 0 bases and J by 6 bases, with 12 bases between. Germline-derived CDR1 and CDR2 are SGDLS and YYNGEE. The CDR3 spans 14 residues.

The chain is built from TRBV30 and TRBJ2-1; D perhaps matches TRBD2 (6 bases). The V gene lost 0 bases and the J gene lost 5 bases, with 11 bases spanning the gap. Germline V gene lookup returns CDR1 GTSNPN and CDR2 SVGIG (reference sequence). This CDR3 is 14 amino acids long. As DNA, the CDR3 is TGTGCCTGGAGTGTAATGGGGGGTAACAATGAGCAGTTCTTC. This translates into CAWSVMGGNNEQFF.

The CDR3 is CSVDGRADTQYF. CDR3 coding DNA: TGCAGCGTTGACGGGAGGGCAGATACGCAGTATTTT. The chain joins TRBV29-1 to TRBJ2-3; 8 nucleotides line up with TRBD2. V shed 3 bases, J shed 4 bases, and the junction held 0 bases outside the gene matches. CDR3 length: 12 residues. Germline CDR1 is SQVTM and CDR2 is ANQGSEA.

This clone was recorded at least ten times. The CDR3, as DNA: TGTGCCAGTAGTACCCACAGGGGGTCGGGGAACACTGAAGCTTTCTTT. Amino acids: CASSTHRGSGNTEAFF. The rearrangement uses TRBV19 and TRBJ1-1; 8 nucleotides match TRBD1. Unmatched junction bases numbered 8, after V lost 4 bases and J lost 1 base. Germline V gene sequence: CDR1 LNHDA, CDR2 SQIVND (reference sequence). The CDR3 spans 16 residues.

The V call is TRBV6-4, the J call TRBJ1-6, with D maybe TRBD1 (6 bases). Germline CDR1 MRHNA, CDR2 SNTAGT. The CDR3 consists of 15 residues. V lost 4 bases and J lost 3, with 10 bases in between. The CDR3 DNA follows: TGTGCCAGCAGTGTGAACAGGGACTATAATTCACCCCTCCACTTT. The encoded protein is CASSVNRDYNSPLHF.

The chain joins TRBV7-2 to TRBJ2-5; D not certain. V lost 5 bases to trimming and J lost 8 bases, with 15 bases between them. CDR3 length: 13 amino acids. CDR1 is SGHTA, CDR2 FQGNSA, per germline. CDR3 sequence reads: CASSPVAVQTQYF. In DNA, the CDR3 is TGTGCCAGCAGCCCGGTGGCGGTTCAAACCCAGTACTTC.

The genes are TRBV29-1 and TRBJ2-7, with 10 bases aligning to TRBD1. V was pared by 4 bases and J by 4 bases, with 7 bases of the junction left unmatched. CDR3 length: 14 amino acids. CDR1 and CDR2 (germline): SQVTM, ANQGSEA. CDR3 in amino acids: CSVAGQGSSYEQYF. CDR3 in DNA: TGCAGCGTTGCGGGACAGGGGTCAAGTTACGAGCAGTACTTC.

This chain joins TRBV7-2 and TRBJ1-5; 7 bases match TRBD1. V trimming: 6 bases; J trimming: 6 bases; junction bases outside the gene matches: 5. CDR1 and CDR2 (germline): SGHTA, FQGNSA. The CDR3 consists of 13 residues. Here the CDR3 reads CASRLTGSQPQHF. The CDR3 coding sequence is TGTGCCAGCAGATTGACAGGGTCTCAGCCCCAGCATTTT.

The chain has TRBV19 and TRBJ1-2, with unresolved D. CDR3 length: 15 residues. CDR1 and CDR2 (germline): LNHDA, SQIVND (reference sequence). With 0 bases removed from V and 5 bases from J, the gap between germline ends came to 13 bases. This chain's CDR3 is CASSIEAGTTYGYTF. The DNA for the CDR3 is TGTGCCAGTAGTATAGAGGCAGGAACGACATATGGCTACACCTTC.